These T cell receptor beta chains were read from a single sample in a study of CD8+ T cells in alopecia areata. Only in-frame clones appear in the TCRdb table, and some are missing; sequencing was by immunoSEQ multiplex PCR. Here the sample spans 170,000 or so clones, about 60% being singletons. Sequencing was performed on CD8+ T cells sorted from blood, taken at week 24, from a patient treated with tofacitinib. Receptors were obtained from a human donor with alopecia areata. Each CDR3 is given with its conserved first and last residue. Not every row has a clone size; where given, it reads once, few, many or a size class.

size: few
length: 12
V: TRBV7-9
CDR3: CASSPREGEQYF

size: .
length: 13
V: TRBV6-6
CDR3: CASSGTEYNEQFF

size: .
length: 15
V: TRBV4-1
CDR3: CASSQAAGAAYEQYF

size: .
length: 16
V: TRBV4-1
CDR3: CASSQELAGNTGELFF

size: few
length: 17
V: TRBV7-2
CDR3: CASSPRGRRGTLAAQYF

size: .
length: 15
V: TRBV7-3
CDR3: CASSLSDSLSGELFF

size: few
length: 14
V: TRBV7-9
CDR3: CASSGAPDHQPQHF

size: .
length: 15
V: TRBV30
CDR3: CAWSGTGLLPGTQYF

size: .
length: 14
V: TRBV16
CDR3: CASSHSTENYGYTF

size: .
length: 19
V: TRBV2
CDR3: CASSEAVLAGNRHTDTQYF

size: .
length: 15
V: TRBV6-4
CDR3: CASSEDGAGNQPQHF

size: .
length: 14
V: TRBV29-1
CDR3: CSVGTGNTNYGYTF

size: .
length: 17
V: TRBV4-1
CDR3: CASSQLNLTGYSYEQYF

size: .
length: 14
V: TRBV25-1
CDR3: CASTKGGGRQPQHF

size: few
length: 11
V: TRBV5-1
CDR3: CASSLGYEQFF

size: .
length: 16
V: TRBV5-1
CDR3: CASSIWTSGSSYEQYF

size: few
length: 12
V: TRBV10-3
CDR3: CAISEYGHFKYF

size: few
length: 14
V: TRBV30
CDR3: CAWSPGARQETQYF

size: .
length: 14
V: TRBV30
CDR3: CAWGRPSGANVLTF

size: few
length: 13
V: TRBV27
CDR3: CASSLGADYEQYF